This TCR beta chain emerged from a study of graft-versus-host responses after intestinal transplantation. There are 13 residues in the CDR3. Germline values: CDR1 LNHDA, CDR2 SQIVND (reference sequence). Trimming cost V 2 bases and J 5 bases, with 9 bases left between them. Of note for this clone: What it binds is not known.

Data came from immunoSEQ multiplex PCR; TCRdb stores just in-frame clones and leaves some out. The repertoire holds more than 90,000 clones, with approximately 92% as singletons. The sequence came from a human donor who received an intestinal transplant. This chain uses TRBV19 with TRBJ1-1; unclear D gene. The material sequenced was unstimulated CD8+ T cells sorted from spleen or lymph node cells, taken before intestinal transplant. The CDR3 sequence is CASSIPIATEAFF. CDR3 nucleotides: TGTGCCAGTAGTATACCTATTGCGACTGAAGCTTTCTTT.